This TCR beta chain was identified during a study of shared clonotypes between healthy human individuals. TCRdb keeps only in-frame clones here, not all; method: immunoSEQ multiplex PCR. The data show over a million clones, 98% seen once. CDR3 length equals 11 residues. Germline values: CDR1 MDHEN, CDR2 SYDVKM. The V gene lost 7 bases and the J gene lost 8 bases, with 12 bases spanning the gap. The chain uses TRBV28 and TRBJ2-7; a weak D match, TRBD1 (5 bases). This clonotype was obtained from a man under 40 in good health. The specimen was naive CD4+ T cells sorted from blood. Subset denoted: CD45RA+ positively selected. CDR3 sequence (DNA): TGTGCCAGCACCCGCCAGGGTAAGCAGTACTTC. Protein sequence: CASTRQGKQYF.